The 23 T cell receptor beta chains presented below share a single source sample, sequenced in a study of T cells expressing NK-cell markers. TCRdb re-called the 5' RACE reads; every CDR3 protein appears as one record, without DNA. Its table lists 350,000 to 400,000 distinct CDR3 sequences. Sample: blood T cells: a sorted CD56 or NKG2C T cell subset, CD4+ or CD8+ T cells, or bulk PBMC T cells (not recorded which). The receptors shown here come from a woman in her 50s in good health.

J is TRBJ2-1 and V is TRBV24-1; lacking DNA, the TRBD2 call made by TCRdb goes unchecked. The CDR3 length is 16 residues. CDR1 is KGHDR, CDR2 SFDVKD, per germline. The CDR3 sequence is CATSARTADSYNEQFF.

The CDR3 loop is CASSVGLLNEQFF. This chain joins TRBV9 and TRBJ2-1. Germline V gene lookup returns CDR1 SGDLS and CDR2 YYNGEE. CDR3 length: 13 residues.

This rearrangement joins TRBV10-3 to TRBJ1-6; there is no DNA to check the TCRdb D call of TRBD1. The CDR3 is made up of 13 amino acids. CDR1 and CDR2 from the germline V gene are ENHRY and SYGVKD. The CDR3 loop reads CAARDRENSPLHF.

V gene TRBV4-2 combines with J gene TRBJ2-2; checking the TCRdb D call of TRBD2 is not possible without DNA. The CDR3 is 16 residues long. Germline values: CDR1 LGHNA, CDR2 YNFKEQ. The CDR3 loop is CASSETSGTLTGELFF.

CDR3 protein: CSAREQGFSYGYTF. J is TRBJ1-2 and V is TRBV20-1; without DNA, the TCRdb call of TRBD1 cannot be checked. This CDR3 is 14 amino acids long. Germline CDR1 reads DFQATT; CDR2 reads SNEGSKA (reference sequence).

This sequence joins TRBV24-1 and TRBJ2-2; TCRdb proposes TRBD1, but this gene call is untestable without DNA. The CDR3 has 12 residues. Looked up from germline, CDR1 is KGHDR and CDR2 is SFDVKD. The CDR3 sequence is CATREGAGELFF.

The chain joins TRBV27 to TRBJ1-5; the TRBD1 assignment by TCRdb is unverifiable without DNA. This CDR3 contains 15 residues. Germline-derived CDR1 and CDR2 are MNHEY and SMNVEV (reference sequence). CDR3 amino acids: CASSWGTGTNQPQHF.

CDR3 in amino acids: CASSADRGTGELFF. This chain links TRBV6-1 with TRBJ2-2; the D call of TRBD1 rests on TCRdb alone, since no DNA is present to check it. The CDR3 length is 14 residues. The germline gives CDR1 MNHNS, CDR2 SASEGT.

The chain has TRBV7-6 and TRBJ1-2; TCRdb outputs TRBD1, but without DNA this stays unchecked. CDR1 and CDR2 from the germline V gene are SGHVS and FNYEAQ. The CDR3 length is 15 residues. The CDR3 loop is CASRQGASPSYGYTF.

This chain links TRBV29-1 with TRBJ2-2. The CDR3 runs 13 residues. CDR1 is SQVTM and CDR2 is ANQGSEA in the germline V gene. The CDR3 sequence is CSVGTKNTGELFF.

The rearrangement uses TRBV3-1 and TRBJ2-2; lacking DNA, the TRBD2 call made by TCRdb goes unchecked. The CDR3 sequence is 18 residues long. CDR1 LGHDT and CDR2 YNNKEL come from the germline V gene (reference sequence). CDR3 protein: CASSQDDSGPTDTGELFF.

The CDR3 reads CATSETLGEQFF. The chain links TRBV24-1 to TRBJ2-1. The CDR3 consists of 12 residues. Per the germline V gene, CDR1 is KGHDR and CDR2 is SFDVKD.

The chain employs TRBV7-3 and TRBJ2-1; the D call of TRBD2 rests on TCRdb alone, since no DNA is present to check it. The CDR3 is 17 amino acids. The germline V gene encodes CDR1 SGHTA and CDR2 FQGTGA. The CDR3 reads CASSFTGLAGGKGEQFF.

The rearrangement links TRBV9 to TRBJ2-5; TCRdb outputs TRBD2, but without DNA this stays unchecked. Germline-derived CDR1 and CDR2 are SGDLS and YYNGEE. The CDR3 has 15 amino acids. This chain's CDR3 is CASSDPGLPGETQYF.

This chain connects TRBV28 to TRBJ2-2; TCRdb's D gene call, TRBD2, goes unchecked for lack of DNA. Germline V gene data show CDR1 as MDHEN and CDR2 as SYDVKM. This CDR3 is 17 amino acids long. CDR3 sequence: CASSSARARARGGELFF. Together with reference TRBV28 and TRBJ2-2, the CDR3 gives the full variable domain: DVKVTQSSRYLVKRTGEKVFLECVQDMDHENMFWYRQDPGLGLRLIYFSYDVKMKEKGDIPEGYSVSREKKERFSLILESASTNQTSMYLCASSSARARARGGELFFGEGSRLTVL.

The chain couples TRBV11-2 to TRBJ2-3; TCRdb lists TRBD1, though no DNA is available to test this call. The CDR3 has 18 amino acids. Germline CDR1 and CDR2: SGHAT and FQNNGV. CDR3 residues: CASSKWTVTRVSTDTQYF.

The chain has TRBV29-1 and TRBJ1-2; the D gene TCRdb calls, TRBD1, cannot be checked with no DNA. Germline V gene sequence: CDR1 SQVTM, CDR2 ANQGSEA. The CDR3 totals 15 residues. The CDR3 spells CSVDSGQLANYGYTF.

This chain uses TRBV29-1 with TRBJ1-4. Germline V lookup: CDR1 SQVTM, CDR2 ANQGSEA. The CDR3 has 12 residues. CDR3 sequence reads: CSVEVGNEKLFF.

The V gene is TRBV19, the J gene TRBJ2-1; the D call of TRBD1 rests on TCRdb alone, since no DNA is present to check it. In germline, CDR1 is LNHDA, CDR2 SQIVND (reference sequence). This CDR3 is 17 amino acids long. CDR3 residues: CASDWGQRGSLNSEQFF.

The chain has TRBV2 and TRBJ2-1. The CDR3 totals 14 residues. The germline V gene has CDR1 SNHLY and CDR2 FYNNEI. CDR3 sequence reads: CASSSAGAVNEQFF.

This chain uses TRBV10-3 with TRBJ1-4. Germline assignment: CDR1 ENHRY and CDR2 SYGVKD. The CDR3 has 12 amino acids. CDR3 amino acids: CAIGQSNEKLFF.

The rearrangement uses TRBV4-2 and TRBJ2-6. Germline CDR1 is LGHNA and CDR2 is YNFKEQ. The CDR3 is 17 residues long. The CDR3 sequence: CASRKPGLNSGANVLTF.

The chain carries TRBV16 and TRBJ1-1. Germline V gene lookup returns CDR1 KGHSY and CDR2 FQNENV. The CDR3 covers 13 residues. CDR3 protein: CASSQYDGAEAFF.